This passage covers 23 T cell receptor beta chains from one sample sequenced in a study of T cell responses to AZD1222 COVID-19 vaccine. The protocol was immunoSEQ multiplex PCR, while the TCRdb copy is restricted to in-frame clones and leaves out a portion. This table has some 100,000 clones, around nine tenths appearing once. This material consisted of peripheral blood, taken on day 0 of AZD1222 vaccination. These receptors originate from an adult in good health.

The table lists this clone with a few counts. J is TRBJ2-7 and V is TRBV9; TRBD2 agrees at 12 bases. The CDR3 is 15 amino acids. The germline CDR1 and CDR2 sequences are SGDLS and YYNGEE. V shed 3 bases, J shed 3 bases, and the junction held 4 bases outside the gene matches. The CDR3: CASSGRTSGVYEQYF. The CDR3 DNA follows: TGTGCCAGCAGCGGAAGGACTAGCGGGGTCTACGAGCAGTACTTC.

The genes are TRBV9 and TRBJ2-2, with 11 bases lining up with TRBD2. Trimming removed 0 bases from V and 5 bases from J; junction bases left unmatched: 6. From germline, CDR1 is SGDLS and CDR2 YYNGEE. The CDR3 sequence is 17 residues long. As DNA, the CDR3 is TGTGCCAGCAGCGTAGCTAGCGGGGGGTCGGGGACCGGGGAGCTGTTTTTT. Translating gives CASSVASGGSGTGELFF.

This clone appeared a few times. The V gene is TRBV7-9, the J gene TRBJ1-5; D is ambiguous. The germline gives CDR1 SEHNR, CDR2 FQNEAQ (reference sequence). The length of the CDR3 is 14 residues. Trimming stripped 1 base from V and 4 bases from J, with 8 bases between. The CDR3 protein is CASSLVGENQPQHF. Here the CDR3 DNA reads TGTGCCAGCAGCTTAGTTGGGGAGAATCAGCCCCAGCATTTT.

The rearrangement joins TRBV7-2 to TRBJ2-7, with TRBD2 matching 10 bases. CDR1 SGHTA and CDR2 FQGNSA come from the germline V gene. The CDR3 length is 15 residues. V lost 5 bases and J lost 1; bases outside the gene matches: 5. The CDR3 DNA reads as TGTGCCAGCAGCGATTCTAGCGGGGGATCCTACGAGCAGTACTTC. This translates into CASSDSSGGSYEQYF. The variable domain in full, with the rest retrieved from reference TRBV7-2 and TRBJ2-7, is GAGVSQSPSNKVTEKGKDVELRCDPISGHTALYWYRQSLGQGLEFLIYFQGNSAPDKSGLPSDRFSAERTGGSVSTLTIQRTQQEDSAVYLCASSDSSGGSYEQYFGPGTRLTVT.

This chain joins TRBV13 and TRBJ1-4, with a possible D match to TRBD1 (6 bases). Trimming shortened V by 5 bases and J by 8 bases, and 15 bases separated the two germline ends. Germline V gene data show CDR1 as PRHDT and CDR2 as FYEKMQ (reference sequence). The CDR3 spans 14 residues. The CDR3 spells CASSARGFSEKLFF. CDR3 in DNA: TGTGCCAGCAGCGCCAGGGGATTTAGCGAAAAACTGTTTTTT.

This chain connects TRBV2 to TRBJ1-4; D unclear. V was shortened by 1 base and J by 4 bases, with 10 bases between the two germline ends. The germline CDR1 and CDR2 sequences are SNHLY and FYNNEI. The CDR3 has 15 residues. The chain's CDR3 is CASSEDKGGNEKLFF. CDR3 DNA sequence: TGTGCCAGCAGTGAAGACAAGGGAGGTAATGAAAAACTGTTTTTT.

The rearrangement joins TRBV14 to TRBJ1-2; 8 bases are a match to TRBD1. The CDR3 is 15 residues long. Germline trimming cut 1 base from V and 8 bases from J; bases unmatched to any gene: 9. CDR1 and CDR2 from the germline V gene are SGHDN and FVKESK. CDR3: CASSQVPWTGFGYTF. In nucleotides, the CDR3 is TGTGCCAGCAGCCAAGTGCCCTGGACAGGGTTCGGCTACACCTTC.

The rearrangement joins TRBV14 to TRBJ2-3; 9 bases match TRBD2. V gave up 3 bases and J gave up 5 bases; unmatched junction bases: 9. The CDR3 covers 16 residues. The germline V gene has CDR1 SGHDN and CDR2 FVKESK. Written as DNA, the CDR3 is TGTGCCAGCAGCCACATTAGCGGGGGCCTTGGAGATACGCAGTATTTT. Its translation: CASSHISGGLGDTQYF.

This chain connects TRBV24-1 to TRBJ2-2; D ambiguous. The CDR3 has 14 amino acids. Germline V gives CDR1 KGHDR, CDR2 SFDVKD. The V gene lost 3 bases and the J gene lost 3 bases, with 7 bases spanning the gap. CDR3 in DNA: TGTGCCACCAGTGATACCCGATACACCGGGGAGCTGTTTTTT. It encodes CATSDTRYTGELFF.

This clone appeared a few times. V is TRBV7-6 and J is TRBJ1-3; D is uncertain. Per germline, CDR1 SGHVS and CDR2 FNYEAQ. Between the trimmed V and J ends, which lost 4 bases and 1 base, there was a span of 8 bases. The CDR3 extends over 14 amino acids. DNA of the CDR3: TGTGCCAGCAGCTCTTCAGGTTCTGGAAACACCATATATTTT. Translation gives CASSSSGSGNTIYF.

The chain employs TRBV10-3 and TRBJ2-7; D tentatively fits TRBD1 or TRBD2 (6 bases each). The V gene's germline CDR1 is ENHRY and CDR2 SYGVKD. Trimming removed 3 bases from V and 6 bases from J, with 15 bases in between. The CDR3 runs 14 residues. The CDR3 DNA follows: TGTGCCATCAGTGAATGGGGGGCGGTTGGCGAGCAGTACTTC. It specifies CAISEWGAVGEQYF.

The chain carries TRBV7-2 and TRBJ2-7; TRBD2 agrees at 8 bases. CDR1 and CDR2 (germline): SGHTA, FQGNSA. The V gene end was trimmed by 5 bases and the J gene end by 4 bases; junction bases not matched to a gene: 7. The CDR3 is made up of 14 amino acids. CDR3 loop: CASSPGGGRYEQYF. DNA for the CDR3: TGTGCCAGCAGCCCGGGGGGGGGACGGTACGAGCAGTACTTC.

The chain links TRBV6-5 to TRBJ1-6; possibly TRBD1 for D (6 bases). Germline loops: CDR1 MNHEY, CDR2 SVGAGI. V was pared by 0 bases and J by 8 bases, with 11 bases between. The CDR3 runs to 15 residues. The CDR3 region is CASSYSPGEDSPLHF. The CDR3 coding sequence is TGTGCCAGCAGTTACTCTCCAGGGGAGGATTCACCCCTCCACTTT.

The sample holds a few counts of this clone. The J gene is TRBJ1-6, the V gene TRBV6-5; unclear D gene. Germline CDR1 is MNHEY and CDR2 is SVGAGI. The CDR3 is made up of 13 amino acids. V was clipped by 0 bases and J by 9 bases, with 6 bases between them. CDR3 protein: CASSYSVSSPLHF. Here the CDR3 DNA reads TGTGCCAGCAGTTACTCTGTTAGTTCACCCCTCCACTTT.

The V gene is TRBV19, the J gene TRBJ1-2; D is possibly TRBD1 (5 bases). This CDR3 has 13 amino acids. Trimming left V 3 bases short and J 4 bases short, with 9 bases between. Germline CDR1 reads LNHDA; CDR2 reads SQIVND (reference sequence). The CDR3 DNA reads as TGTGCCAGTAGTATTACAGGTCGCTATGGCTACACCTTC. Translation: CASSITGRYGYTF.

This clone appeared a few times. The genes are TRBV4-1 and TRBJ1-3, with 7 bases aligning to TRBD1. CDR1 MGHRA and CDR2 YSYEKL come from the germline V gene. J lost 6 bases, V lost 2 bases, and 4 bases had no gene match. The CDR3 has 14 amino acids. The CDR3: CASSQPGQSNTIYF. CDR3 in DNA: TGCGCCAGCAGCCAACCGGGACAGTCAAACACCATATATTTT.

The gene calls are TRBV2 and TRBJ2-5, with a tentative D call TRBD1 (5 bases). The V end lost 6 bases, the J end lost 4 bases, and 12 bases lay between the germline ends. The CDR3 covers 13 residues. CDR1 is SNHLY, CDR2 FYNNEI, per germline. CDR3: CASSAGRVETQYF. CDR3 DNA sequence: TGTGCCAGCAGCGCCGGCAGGGTAGAGACCCAGTACTTC.

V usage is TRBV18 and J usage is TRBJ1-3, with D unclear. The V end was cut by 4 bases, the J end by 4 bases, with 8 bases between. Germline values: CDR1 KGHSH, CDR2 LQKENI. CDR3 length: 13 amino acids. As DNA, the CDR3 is TGTGCCAGCTCACTGCAGACAGGAAACACCATATATTTT. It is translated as CASSLQTGNTIYF. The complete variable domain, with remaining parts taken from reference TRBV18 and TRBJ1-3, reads NAGVMQNPRHLVRRRGQEARLRCSPMKGHSHVYWYRQLPEEGLKFMVYLQKENIIDESGMPKERFSAEFPKEGPSILRIQQVVRGDSAAYFCASSLQTGNTIYFGEGSWLTVV.

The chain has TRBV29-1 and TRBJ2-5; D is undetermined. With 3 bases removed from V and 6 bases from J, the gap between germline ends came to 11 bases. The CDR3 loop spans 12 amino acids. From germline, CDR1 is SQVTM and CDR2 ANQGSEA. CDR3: CSVDPLSQTQYF. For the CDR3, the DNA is TGCAGCGTTGACCCCCTGAGTCAGACCCAGTACTTC.

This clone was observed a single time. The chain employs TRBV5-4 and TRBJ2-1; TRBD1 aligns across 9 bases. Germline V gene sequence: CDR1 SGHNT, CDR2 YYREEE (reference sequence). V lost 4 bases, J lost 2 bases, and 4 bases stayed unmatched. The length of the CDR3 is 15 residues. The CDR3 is CASSLQGATYNEQFF. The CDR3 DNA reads TGTGCCAGCAGCCTACAGGGGGCCACCTACAATGAGCAGTTCTTC.

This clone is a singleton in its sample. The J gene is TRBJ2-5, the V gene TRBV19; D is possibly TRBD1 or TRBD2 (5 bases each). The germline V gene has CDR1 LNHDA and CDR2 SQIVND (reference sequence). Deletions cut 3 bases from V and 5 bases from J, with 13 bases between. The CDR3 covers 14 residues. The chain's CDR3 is CASSINRGPETQYF. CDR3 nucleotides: TGTGCCAGTAGTATTAATCGGGGCCCGGAGACCCAGTACTTC.

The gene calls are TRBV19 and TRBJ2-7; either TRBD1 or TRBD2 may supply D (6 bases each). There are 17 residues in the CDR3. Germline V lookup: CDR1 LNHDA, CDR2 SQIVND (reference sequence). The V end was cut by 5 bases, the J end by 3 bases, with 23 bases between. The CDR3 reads CASSRGTLQFYNYEQYF. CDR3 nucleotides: TGTGCCAGTAGTCGGGGGACATTGCAATTTTACAACTACGAGCAGTACTTC.

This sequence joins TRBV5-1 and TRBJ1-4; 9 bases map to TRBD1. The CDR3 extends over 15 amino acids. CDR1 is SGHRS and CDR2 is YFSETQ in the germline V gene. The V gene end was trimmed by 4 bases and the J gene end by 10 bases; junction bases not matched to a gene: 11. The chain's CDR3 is CASSPDDRGTAKLFF. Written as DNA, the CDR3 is TGCGCCAGCAGCCCAGATGACAGGGGGACGGCAAAACTGTTTTTT.